Listed here are 13 T cell receptor beta chains from one sample, sequenced in a study of T cells expressing NK-cell markers (TCRdb year 2020). Library prep was done by 5' RACE. TCRdb lists the instrument as Illumina HiSeq 2000. Each CDR3 protein sequence appears as one entry after TCRdb reprocessed the reads, and no DNA is included. The sample's records list over 350,000 distinct CDR3 sequences. Around 11% of the sample goes to the ten largest clones. Specimen: blood T cells: a sorted CD56 or NKG2C T cell subset, CD4+ or CD8+ T cells, or bulk PBMC T cells (not recorded which). The receptor set was obtained from a woman between 45 and 65 years old in good health. Donor details come from another sample of the same person, matched by shared clones.

The rearrangement joins TRBV7-9 to TRBJ1-6; no DNA is available, so the TRBD1 call from TCRdb remains unchecked. The V gene's germline CDR1 is SEHNR and CDR2 FQNEAQ (reference sequence). This CDR3 has 14 amino acids. CDR3 sequence reads: CASSNWGWNSPLHF.

The CDR3 here is CASSLPSDRGNTIYF. The chain employs TRBV7-9 and TRBJ1-3; TCRdb indicates TRBD1, and absent DNA this call remains unverified. Germline-derived CDR1 and CDR2 are SEHNR and FQNEAQ (reference sequence). The CDR3 sequence is 15 residues long.

The chain employs TRBV11-2 and TRBJ1-4; TCRdb indicates TRBD1, and absent DNA this call remains unverified. The CDR3 covers 13 residues. CDR1 and CDR2 (germline): SGHAT, FQNNGV. The CDR3 region is CASSLQGFEKLFF.

Here the CDR3 reads CASGPQGGYGYTF. J is TRBJ1-2 and V is TRBV7-9; TCRdb names TRBD1, which stays unverified in the absence of DNA. The germline V gene encodes CDR1 SEHNR and CDR2 FQNEAQ (reference sequence). The CDR3 contains 13 residues.

The rearrangement uses TRBV29-1 and TRBJ2-5; the TCRdb D gene call, TRBD2, has no DNA to confirm it. Germline CDR1 is SQVTM and CDR2 is ANQGSEA. This CDR3 contains 16 residues. The CDR3 spells CSVEAQREAHWETQYF.

The chain uses TRBV12-3 or TRBV12-4 and TRBJ2-5; there is no DNA to check the TCRdb D call of TRBD2. The CDR3 is made up of 15 amino acids. This CDR3 is CASSFEGFLGETQYF.

This sequence joins TRBV5-1 and TRBJ2-2; the D call of TRBD2 rests on TCRdb alone, since no DNA is present to check it. The germline CDR1 and CDR2 sequences are SGHRS and YFSETQ. There are 16 residues in the CDR3. The CDR3 loop is CASSPGLAGNTGELFF.

The V gene is TRBV5-5, the J gene TRBJ2-1; the D call of TRBD2 rests on TCRdb alone, since no DNA is present to check it. Germline values: CDR1 SGHKS, CDR2 YYEKEE (reference sequence). CDR3 length equals 15 residues. CDR3 sequence: CASSLLLANSNEQFF.

The chain has TRBV24-1 and TRBJ2-2; TCRdb's D call of TRBD1 is untestable without DNA. The CDR3 is 13 amino acids. Germline V gene sequence: CDR1 KGHDR, CDR2 SFDVKD. This chain's CDR3 is CAIRQGFTGELFF.

The chain uses TRBV20-1 and TRBJ1-5; TCRdb designates TRBD1, a call that cannot be tested without DNA. Germline lookup yields CDR1 DFQATT and CDR2 SNEGSKA (reference sequence). CDR3 size: 15 residues. The CDR3 protein is CSAREQGISNQPQHF.

The V and J genes are TRBV19 and TRBJ1-3; TCRdb returns TRBD1, unconfirmable since there is no DNA. Germline lookup yields CDR1 LNHDA and CDR2 SQIVND (reference sequence). The CDR3 sequence is 14 residues long. The chain's CDR3 is CASRTQGAGNTIYF.

V usage is TRBV15 and J usage is TRBJ2-7. CDR3 size: 13 residues. The germline V gene has CDR1 LNHNV and CDR2 YYDKDF (reference sequence). The CDR3 sequence: CATRGSGSYEQYF. Using reference TRBV15 and TRBJ2-7 for the parts outside the CDR3, the full variable domain is DAMVIQNPRYQVTQFGKPVTLSCSQTLNHNVMYWYQQKSSQAPKLLFHYYDKDFNNEADTPDNFQSRRPNTSFCFLDIRSPGLGDTAMYLCATRGSGSYEQYFGPGTRLTVT.

The chain employs TRBV29-1 and TRBJ2-2. This CDR3 is built from 15 residues. Germline CDR1 SQVTM, CDR2 ANQGSEA. The CDR3 sequence: CSVIGGVGNTGELFF.